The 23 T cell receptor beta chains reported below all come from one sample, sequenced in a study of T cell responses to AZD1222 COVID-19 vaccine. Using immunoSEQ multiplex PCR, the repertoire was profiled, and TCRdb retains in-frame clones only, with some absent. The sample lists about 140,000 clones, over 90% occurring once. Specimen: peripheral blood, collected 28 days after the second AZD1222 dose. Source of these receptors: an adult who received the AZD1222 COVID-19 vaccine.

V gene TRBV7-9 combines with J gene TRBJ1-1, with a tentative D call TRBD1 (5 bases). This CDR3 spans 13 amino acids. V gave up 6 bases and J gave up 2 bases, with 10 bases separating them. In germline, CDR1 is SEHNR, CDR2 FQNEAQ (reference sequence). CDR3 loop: CASRGEGNTEAFF. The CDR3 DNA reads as TGTGCCAGCAGGGGGGAGGGAAACACTGAAGCTTTCTTT.

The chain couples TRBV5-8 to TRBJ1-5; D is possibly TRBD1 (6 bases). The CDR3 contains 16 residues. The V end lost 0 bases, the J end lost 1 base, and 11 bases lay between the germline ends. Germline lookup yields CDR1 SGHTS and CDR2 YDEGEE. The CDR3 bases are TGTGCCAGCAGCTTGGGGACAGTTATCAGCAATCAGCCCCAGCATTTT. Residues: CASSLGTVISNQPQHF.

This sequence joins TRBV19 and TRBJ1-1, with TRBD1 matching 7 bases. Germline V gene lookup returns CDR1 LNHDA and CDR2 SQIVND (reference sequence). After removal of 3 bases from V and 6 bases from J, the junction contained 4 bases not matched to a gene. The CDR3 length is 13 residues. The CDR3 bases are TGTGCCAGTAGTATCGAGGGGGCAGCTGAAGCTTTCTTT. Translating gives CASSIEGAAEAFF.

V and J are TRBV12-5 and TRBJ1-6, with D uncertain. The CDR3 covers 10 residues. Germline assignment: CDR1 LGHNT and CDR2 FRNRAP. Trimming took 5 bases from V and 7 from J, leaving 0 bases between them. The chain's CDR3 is CASGNSPLHF. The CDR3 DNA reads TGTGCTAGTGGTAATTCACCCCTCCACTTT.

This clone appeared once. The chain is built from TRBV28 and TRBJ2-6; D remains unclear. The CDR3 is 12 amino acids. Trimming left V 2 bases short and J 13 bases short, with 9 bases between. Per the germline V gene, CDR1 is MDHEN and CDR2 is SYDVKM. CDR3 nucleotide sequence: TGTGCCAGCAGTTTAGCCTATGAGGTCCTGACTTTC. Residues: CASSLAYEVLTF. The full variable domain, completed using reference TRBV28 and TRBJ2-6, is DVKVTQSSRYLVKRTGEKVFLECVQDMDHENMFWYRQDPGLGLRLIYFSYDVKMKEKGDIPEGYSVSREKKERFSLILESASTNQTSMYLCASSLAYEVLTFGAGSRLTVL.

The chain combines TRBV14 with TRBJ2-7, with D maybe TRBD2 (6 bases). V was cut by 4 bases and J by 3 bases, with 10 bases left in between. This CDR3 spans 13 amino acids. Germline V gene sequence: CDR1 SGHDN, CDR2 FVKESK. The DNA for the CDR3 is TGTGCCAGCAGCCGGGACTTAAACTACGAGCAGTACTTC. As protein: CASSRDLNYEQYF.

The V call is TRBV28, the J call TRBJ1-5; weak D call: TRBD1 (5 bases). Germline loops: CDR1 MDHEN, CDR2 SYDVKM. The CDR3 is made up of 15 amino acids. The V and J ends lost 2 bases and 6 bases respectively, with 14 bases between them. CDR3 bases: TGTGCCAGCAGTTTAATTGGGGGGGGTGGTCAGCCCCAGCATTTT. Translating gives CASSLIGGGGQPQHF.

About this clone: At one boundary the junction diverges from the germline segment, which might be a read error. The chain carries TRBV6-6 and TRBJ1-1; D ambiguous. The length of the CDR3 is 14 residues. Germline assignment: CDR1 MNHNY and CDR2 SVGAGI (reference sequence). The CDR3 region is CASSYPTTYPDAFF. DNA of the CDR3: TGTGCCAGCAGTTACCCAACGACGTACCCTGACGCTTTCTTT.

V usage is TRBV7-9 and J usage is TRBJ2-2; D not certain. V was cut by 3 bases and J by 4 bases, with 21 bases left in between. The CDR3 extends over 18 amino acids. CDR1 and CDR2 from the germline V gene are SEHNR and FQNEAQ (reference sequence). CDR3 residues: CASSLNRLGMFFTGELFF. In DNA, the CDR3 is TGTGCCAGCAGCTTGAATAGGTTGGGGATGTTTTTCACCGGGGAGCTGTTTTTT.

The CDR3 loop reads CASSVQGLDTEAFF. The CDR3 DNA is TGTGCCAGCAGTGTACAGGGTCTGGACACTGAAGCTTTCTTT. V gene TRBV2 combines with J gene TRBJ1-1; possible D gene TRBD1, 6 bases. The CDR3 contains 14 residues. Trimming cost V 4 bases and J 3 bases, with 12 bases left between them. Germline-derived CDR1 and CDR2 are SNHLY and FYNNEI.

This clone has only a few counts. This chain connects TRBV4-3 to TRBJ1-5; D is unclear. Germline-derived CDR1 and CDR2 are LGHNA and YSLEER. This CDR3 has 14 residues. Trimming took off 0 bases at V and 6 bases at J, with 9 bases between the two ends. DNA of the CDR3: TGCGCCAGCAGCCAAGAACAATCGGGTCAGCCCCAGCATTTT. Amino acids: CASSQEQSGQPQHF.

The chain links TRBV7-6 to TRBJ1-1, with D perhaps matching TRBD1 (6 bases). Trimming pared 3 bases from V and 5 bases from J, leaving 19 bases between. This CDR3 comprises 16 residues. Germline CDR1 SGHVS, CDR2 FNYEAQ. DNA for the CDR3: TGTGCCAGCAGCTTGTCACTGGGGGCGAGGGGAACTGAAGCTTTCTTT. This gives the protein CASSLSLGARGTEAFF.

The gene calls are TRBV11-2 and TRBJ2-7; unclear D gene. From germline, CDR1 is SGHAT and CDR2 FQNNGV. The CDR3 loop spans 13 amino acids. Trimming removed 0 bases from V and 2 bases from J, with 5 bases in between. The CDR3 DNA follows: TGTGCCAGCAGCTTAGATAGTACCTACGAGCAGTACTTC. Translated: CASSLDSTYEQYF.

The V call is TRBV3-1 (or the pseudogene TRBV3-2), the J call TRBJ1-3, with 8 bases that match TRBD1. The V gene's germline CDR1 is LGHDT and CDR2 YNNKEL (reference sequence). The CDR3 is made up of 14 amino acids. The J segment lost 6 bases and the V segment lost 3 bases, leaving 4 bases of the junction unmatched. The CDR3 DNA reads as TGTGCCAGCAGCCAGGGGACAGGAGCAAACACCATATATTTT. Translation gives CASSQGTGANTIYF.

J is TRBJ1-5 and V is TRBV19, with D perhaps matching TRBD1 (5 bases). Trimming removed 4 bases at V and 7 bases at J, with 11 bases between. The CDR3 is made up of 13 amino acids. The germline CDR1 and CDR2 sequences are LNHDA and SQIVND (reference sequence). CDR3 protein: CASSTGRGQPQHF. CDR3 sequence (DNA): TGTGCCAGTAGTACAGGGAGAGGGCAGCCCCAGCATTTT.

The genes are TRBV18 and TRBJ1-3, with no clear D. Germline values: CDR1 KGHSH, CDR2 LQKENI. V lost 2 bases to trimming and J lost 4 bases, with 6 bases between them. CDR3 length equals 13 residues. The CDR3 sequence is CASSPGGGNTIYF. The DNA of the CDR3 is TGTGCCAGCTCACCAGGAGGGGGAAACACCATATATTTT.

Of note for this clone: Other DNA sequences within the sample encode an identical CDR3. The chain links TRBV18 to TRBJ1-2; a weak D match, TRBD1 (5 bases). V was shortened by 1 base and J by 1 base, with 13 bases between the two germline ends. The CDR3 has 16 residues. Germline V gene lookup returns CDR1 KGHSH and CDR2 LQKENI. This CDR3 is CASSPQGAIGNYGYTF. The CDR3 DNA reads TGTGCCAGCTCACCACAAGGGGCAATCGGTAACTATGGCTACACCTTC.

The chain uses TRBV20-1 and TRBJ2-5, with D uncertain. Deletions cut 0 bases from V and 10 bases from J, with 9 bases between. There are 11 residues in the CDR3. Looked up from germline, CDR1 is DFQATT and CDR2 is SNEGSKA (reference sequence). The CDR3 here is CSARDPIGQYF. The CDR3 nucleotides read TGCAGTGCTAGAGATCCCATTGGCCAGTACTTC.

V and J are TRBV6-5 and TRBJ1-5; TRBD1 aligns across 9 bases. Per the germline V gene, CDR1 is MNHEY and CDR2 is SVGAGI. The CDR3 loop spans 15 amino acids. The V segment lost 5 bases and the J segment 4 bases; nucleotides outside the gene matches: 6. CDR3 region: CASSRSGTGNQPQHF. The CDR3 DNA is TGTGCCAGCAGTCGGTCCGGGACAGGGAATCAGCCCCAGCATTTT.

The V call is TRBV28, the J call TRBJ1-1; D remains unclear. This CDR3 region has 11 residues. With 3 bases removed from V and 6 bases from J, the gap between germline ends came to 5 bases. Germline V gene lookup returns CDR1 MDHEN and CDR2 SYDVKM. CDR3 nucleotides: TGTGCCAGCAGTTTGTGGGCTGAAGCTTTCTTT. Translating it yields CASSLWAEAFF.

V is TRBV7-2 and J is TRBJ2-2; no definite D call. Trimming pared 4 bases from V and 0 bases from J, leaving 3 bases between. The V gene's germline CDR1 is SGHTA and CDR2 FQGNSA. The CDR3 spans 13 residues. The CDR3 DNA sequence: TGTGCCAGCAGCTCCTCGAACACCGGGGAGCTGTTTTTT. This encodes CASSSSNTGELFF.

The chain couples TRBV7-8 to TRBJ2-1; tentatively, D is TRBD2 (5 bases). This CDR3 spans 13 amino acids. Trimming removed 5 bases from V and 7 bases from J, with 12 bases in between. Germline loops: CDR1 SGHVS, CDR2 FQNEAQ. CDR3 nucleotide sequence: TGTGCCAGCAGCCCACGGCAGCGGAATGAGCAGTTCTTC. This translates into CASSPRQRNEQFF.

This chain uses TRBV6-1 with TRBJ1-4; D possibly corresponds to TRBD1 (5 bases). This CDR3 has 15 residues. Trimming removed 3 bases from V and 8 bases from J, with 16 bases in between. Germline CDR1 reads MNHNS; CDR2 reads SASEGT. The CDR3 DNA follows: TGTGCCAGCAGTGAGACAGAAGGGATAGGGGAAAAACTGTTTTTT. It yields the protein CASSETEGIGEKLFF.